The 28 T cell receptor beta chains below were found in one sample sequenced in a study of CD8 T cells in Susac syndrome. RNA, at roughly 0.5 to 1 ug, was reverse transcribed with random hexamers. Each CDR3 protein is one row after TCRdb ran MiXCR on the immunoSEQ multiplex PCR reads. The table includes 150,000 to 200,000 distinct CDR3 sequences, around 93% detected once. The specimen sequenced was CD4+ T cells from PBMCs. The receptor set was obtained from a human donor in good health.

The chain uses TRBV5-1 and TRBJ2-1; tentative D call: TRBD1 (7 bases). The CDR3 has 15 residues. Germline V gives CDR1 SGHRS, CDR2 YFSETQ. Deletions cut 0 bases from V and 3 bases from J, with 10 bases between. For the CDR3, the DNA is TGCGCCAGCAGCTTGGGACAGGGAGGCTACAATGAGCAGTTCTTC. Its protein product is CASSLGQGGYNEQFF.

This chain connects TRBV29-1 to TRBJ2-2, with D possibly TRBD1 on 6 matching bases. This CDR3 has 17 residues. Looked up from germline, CDR1 is SQVTM and CDR2 is ANQGSEA. V was shortened by 4 bases and J by 6 bases, with 24 bases between the two germline ends. The CDR3 DNA sequence: TGCAGCGTTGGGCGAGGGCCGGGACAAGCCTTGTCCGGGGAGCTGTTTTTT. Its protein is CSVGRGPGQALSGELFF.

The gene calls are TRBV5-1 and TRBJ2-4; 8 bases line up with TRBD1. Germline loops: CDR1 SGHRS, CDR2 YFSETQ. The CDR3 sequence is 15 residues long. The trim removed 3 bases at V and 1 base at J, leaving 3 bases unmatched. The CDR3 nucleotides are TGCGCCAGCAGCTCAGGGGGCCCGGCCAAAAACATTCAGTACTTC. Its translation: CASSSGGPAKNIQYF.

A single count supports this clonotype. The V call is TRBV10-3, the J call TRBJ2-5; a possible D gene is TRBD2 (6 bases). Germline V gene data show CDR1 as ENHRY and CDR2 as SYGVKD. This CDR3 is 16 amino acids long. Trimming shortened V by 0 bases and J by 2 bases, and 13 bases separated the two germline ends. CDR3 DNA sequence: TGTGCCATCAGTGAGTCTCGGGCGGCGGGGCAAGAGACCCAGTACTTC. Its translation is CAISESRAAGQETQYF.

Comment on this clonotype: Relative to the germline gene, one junction end is altered; a read error may explain this. The gene calls are TRBV20-1 and TRBJ1-3; 8 bases are a match to TRBD1. The CDR3 is 15 residues long. CDR1 is DFQATT, CDR2 SNEGSKA, per germline (reference sequence). The CDR3 sequence is CSAGDQGAAGNTIYF. The CDR3 DNA follows: TGCAGTGCTGGAGACCAGGGGGCGGCTGGAAACACCATATATTTT.

The rearrangement joins TRBV5-4 to TRBJ2-5, with D possibly matching TRBD2 (7 bases). The CDR3 is 15 residues long. V was trimmed by 0 bases and J by 4 bases, leaving 13 bases between them. Germline V gene data show CDR1 as SGHNT and CDR2 as YYREEE (reference sequence). This CDR3 reads CASSLAGGGLETQYF. The CDR3 bases are TGTGCCAGCAGCTTGGCCGGCGGGGGCTTAGAGACCCAGTACTTC.

The chain couples TRBV7-9 to TRBJ1-1; weak D call: TRBD1 (5 bases). V was pared by 3 bases and J by 7 bases, with 12 bases between. Germline V gene lookup returns CDR1 SEHNR and CDR2 FQNEAQ (reference sequence). The CDR3 is 13 amino acids. The CDR3 nucleotides are TGTGCCAGCAGCTTGGCAGGGCCGTATGAAGCTTTCTTT. Translating gives CASSLAGPYEAFF.

The rearrangement links TRBV5-1 to TRBJ1-2; the D is unclear. Trimming shortened V by 0 bases and J by 0 bases, and 12 bases separated the two germline ends. Germline CDR1 reads SGHRS; CDR2 reads YFSETQ. The CDR3 spans 16 residues. The CDR3 loop is CASSLGPLRANYGYTF. The CDR3 region has the DNA TGCGCCAGCAGCTTGGGACCCCTCCGAGCTAACTATGGCTACACCTTC.

This clonotype was seen a handful of times. The CDR3 bases are TGTGCCAGCAGCCGAGGAGGGAACACTGAAGCTTTCTTT. Its translation is CASSRGGNTEAFF. V is TRBV7-2 and J is TRBJ1-1, with D unclear. The CDR3 length is 13 residues. The V end was cut by 5 bases, the J end by 1 base, with 8 bases between. The V gene's germline CDR1 is SGHTA and CDR2 FQGNSA.

The chain joins TRBV10-3 to TRBJ2-7; 7 bases fit TRBD1. Germline CDR1 is ENHRY and CDR2 is SYGVKD. The CDR3 loop spans 14 amino acids. The ends lost 4 bases at V and 0 bases at J; junction bases unmatched: 3. CDR3 sequence: CAISAGGSSYEQYF. The CDR3 DNA sequence: TGTGCCATCAGTGCAGGGGGTTCCTCCTACGAGCAGTACTTC.

The chain couples TRBV7-9 to TRBJ1-2; D unresolved. The CDR3 spans 12 residues. With 8 bases removed from V and 10 bases from J, the gap between germline ends came to 17 bases. Per germline, CDR1 SEHNR and CDR2 FQNEAQ (reference sequence). CDR3 in DNA: TGTGCCAGCGTCTTAGGGCGAGAGGACTACACCTTC. Translated, it gives CASVLGREDYTF.

The table lists this clonotype with a few counts. The chain employs TRBV18 and TRBJ1-2; D gene unclear. The V gene lost 6 bases and the J gene lost 8 bases, with 10 bases spanning the gap. Germline lookup yields CDR1 KGHSH and CDR2 LQKENI. There are 11 residues in the CDR3. This chain's CDR3 is CASSPGSGYTF. In DNA, the CDR3 is TGTGCCAGCTCCCCAGGATCCGGCTACACCTTC. The entire variable domain, with the rest obtained from reference TRBV18 and TRBJ1-2, is as follows: NAGVMQNPRHLVRRRGQEARLRCSPMKGHSHVYWYRQLPEEGLKFMVYLQKENIIDESGMPKERFSAEFPKEGPSILRIQQVVRGDSAAYFCASSPGSGYTFGSGTRLTVV.

The CDR3 region is CSAREAGGPGEQYF. Written as DNA, the CDR3 is TGCAGTGCTAGGGAGGCGGGGGGGCCCGGCGAGCAGTACTTC. The chain carries TRBV20-1 and TRBJ2-7; 9 positions match TRBD2. The CDR3 runs to 14 residues. The germline gives CDR1 DFQATT, CDR2 SNEGSKA (reference sequence). Losses at the gene ends were 3 bases for V and 6 bases for J; bases not matched to a gene: 9.

This clonotype has just one count. The rearrangement uses TRBV15 and TRBJ1-1; 8 nucleotides agree with TRBD1. With 0 bases clipped from V and 6 bases from J, the junction kept 9 bases outside the gene matches. Per germline, CDR1 LNHNV and CDR2 YYDKDF (reference sequence). This CDR3 has 16 residues. The DNA for the CDR3 is TGTGCCACCAGCAGAGATGTGCAGGGGGCGTCGGCTGAAGCTTTCTTT. It translates to CATSRDVQGASAEAFF.

The chain recombines TRBV7-9 with TRBJ2-7, with D perhaps given as TRBD1 or TRBD2 (5 bases each). Trimming shortened V by 4 bases and J by 0 bases, and 19 bases separated the two germline ends. Germline CDR1 SEHNR, CDR2 FQNEAQ (reference sequence). This CDR3 region has 17 residues. CDR3 DNA: TGTGCCAGCAGCTCCCTTCGGGACCAACCGAACTCCTACGAGCAGTACTTC. Its translation: CASSSLRDQPNSYEQYF.

This clonotype has a handful of counts. The chain uses TRBV12-5 and TRBJ1-1; TRBD1 is a possible D gene (6 bases). CDR3 length equals 11 residues. Trimming removed 4 bases from V and 8 bases from J, with 8 bases in between. The germline gives CDR1 LGHNT, CDR2 FRNRAP. Here the CDR3 reads CASGWGREAFF. In DNA form, the CDR3 reads TGTGCTAGTGGTTGGGGGCGAGAAGCTTTCTTT.

The V gene is TRBV7-8, the J gene TRBJ2-7; 8 bases agree with TRBD1. The germline gives CDR1 SGHVS, CDR2 FQNEAQ. The V and J ends lost 5 bases and 7 bases, in that order; junction bases with no gene match: 10. CDR3 length equals 14 residues. The CDR3 DNA is TGTGCCAGCAGCGATCTCAGGGGGCCGAGGGAGCAGTACTTC. This codes for CASSDLRGPREQYF.

This clonotype was counted between two and nine times. The CDR3 DNA reads as TGTGCCAGCAGTCGACAGGGTTGGGAGACCCAGTACTTC. Translation gives CASSRQGWETQYF. J is TRBJ2-5 and V is TRBV14; the match to TRBD1 covers 7 bases. The J segment lost 5 bases and the V segment lost 6 bases, leaving 6 bases of the junction unmatched. In germline, CDR1 is SGHDN, CDR2 FVKESK. CDR3 length equals 13 residues.

The rearrangement links TRBV12-3 or TRBV12-4 to TRBJ1-2; 9 bases are shared with TRBD1. V dropped 8 bases and J dropped 4; count of bases not matched to a gene: 5. The CDR3 is 13 amino acids. For the CDR3, the DNA is TGTGCCAGCGGGACAGGGAGGTCCTATGGCTACACCTTC. This translates into CASGTGRSYGYTF.

The rearrangement links TRBV29-1 to TRBJ1-5; 9 bases are shared with TRBD1. Germline V gene sequence: CDR1 SQVTM, CDR2 ANQGSEA. This CDR3 has 14 amino acids. V lost 5 bases to trimming and J lost 5 bases; unmatched junction nucleotides: 7. The CDR3 loop reads CSVSETGGYQPQHF. DNA for the CDR3: TGCAGCGTTTCTGAGACAGGGGGATATCAGCCCCAGCATTTT.

The CDR3 protein is CASSLFDPANTGELFF. CDR3 nucleotides: TGTGCCAGCAGCTTATTCGACCCAGCGAACACCGGGGAGCTGTTTTTT. The chain carries TRBV7-3 and TRBJ2-2; D remains unclear. Germline CDR1 and CDR2: SGHTA and FQGTGA. This CDR3 has 16 amino acids. The germline V and J ends were trimmed by 2 bases and 0 bases, with 10 bases remaining between them. Supplemented by reference TRBV7-3 and TRBJ2-2, the full variable domain reads GAGVSQTPSNKVTEKGKYVELRCDPISGHTALYWYRQSLGQGPEFLIYFQGTGAADDSGLPNDRFFAVRPEGSVSTLKIQRTERGDSAVYLCASSLFDPANTGELFFGEGSRLTVL.

The rearrangement joins TRBV14 to TRBJ2-3; D is perhaps TRBD1 or TRBD2 (6 bases each). The V end lost 2 bases, the J end lost 6 bases, and 12 bases lay between the germline ends. Germline V gives CDR1 SGHDN, CDR2 FVKESK. The CDR3 is 14 amino acids. As DNA, the CDR3 is TGTGCCAGCAGCCAAAACTTCGGGGGCGATACGCAGTATTTT. Its translation: CASSQNFGGDTQYF.

The rearrangement joins TRBV6-5 to TRBJ1-2; TRBD1 might be the D (6 bases). CDR1 is MNHEY and CDR2 is SVGAGI in the germline V gene. The CDR3 runs to 14 residues. Trimming removed 6 bases at V and 8 bases at J, with 19 bases between. As DNA, the CDR3 is TGTGCCAGCAGAAGACAGGAGGCGATAGGGGGCTACACCTTC. It translates to CASRRQEAIGGYTF.

The rearrangement joins TRBV15 to TRBJ2-3, with a tentative D call TRBD1 (5 bases). V dropped 3 bases and J dropped 2 bases, with 12 bases sitting between them. Looked up from germline, CDR1 is LNHNV and CDR2 is YYDKDF (reference sequence). The CDR3 has 15 amino acids. The CDR3, as DNA: TGTGCCACCAGCAGTAGGGGTTCATACACAGATACGCAGTATTTT. It translates to CATSSRGSYTDTQYF.

The chain employs TRBV4-2 and TRBJ2-3; weak D call: TRBD2 (6 bases). Germline loops: CDR1 LGHNA, CDR2 YNFKEQ. CDR3 length: 13 residues. With 4 bases removed from V and 5 bases from J, the gap between germline ends came to 10 bases. This chain's CDR3 is CASSPGLLDTQYF. CDR3 DNA: TGTGCCAGCAGCCCAGGACTACTAGATACGCAGTATTTT.

The chain has TRBV11-1 and TRBJ1-2; D is ambiguous. Per germline, CDR1 SGHAT and CDR2 FQDESV (reference sequence). Trimming removed 7 bases from V and 2 bases from J, with 5 bases in between. CDR3 size: 11 residues. The CDR3 coding sequence is TGTGCCAGCAAGAAAAACTATGGCTACACCTTC. This encodes CASKKNYGYTF.

The chain combines TRBV29-1 with TRBJ2-1, with 10 bases aligning to TRBD1. Germline values: CDR1 SQVTM, CDR2 ANQGSEA. The CDR3 has 14 residues. Germline trimming cut 3 bases from V and 4 bases from J; bases unmatched to any gene: 3. CDR3 in DNA: TGCAGCGTTGATTGGGGACAGGGGTACAATGAGCAGTTCTTC. Amino acid sequence: CSVDWGQGYNEQFF.

The rearrangement joins TRBV29-1 to TRBJ1-5; D gene uncertain. Trimming left V 8 bases short and J 5 bases short, with 10 bases between. The CDR3 loop spans 11 amino acids. Germline V gene sequence: CDR1 SQVTM, CDR2 ANQGSEA. CDR3 loop: CSPESYQPQHF. In DNA form, the CDR3 reads TGCAGCCCCGAATCTTATCAGCCCCAGCATTTT.